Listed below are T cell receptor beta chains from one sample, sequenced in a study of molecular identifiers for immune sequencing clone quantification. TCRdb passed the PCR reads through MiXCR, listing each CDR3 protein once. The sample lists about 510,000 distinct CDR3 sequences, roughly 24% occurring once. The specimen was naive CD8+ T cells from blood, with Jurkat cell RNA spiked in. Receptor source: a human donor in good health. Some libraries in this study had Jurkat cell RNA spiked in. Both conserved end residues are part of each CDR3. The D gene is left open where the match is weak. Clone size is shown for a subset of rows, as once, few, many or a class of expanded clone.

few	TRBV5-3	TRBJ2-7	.	CASSGHEQYF	TGTGCCAGCAGCGGCCACGAGCAGTACTTC
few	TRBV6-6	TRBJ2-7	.	CANSYLSIDEQYF	TGTGCCAACAGTTACTTGAGTATTGACGAGCAGTACTTC
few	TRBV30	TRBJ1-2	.	CAWSEGNHYGYTF	TGTGCCTGGAGTGAGGGAAACCACTATGGCTACACCTTC
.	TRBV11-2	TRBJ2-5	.	CASSSVGEFQETQYF	TGTGCCAGCAGCTCCGTGGGGGAGTTCCAAGAGACCCAGTACTTC
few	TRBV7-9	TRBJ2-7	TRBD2	CASTSLAGDEQYF	TGTGCCAGCACCTCCCTAGCGGGAGACGAGCAGTACTTC
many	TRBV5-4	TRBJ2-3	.	CASSSRSESTDTQYF	TGTGCCAGCAGCTCCCGTTCGGAAAGCACAGATACGCAGTATTTT
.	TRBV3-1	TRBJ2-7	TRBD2	CASSQRLAGGFTDEQYF	TGTGCCAGCAGCCAGCGACTAGCGGGGGGATTCACGGACGAGCAGTACTTC
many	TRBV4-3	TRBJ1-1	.	CASSQGKTLNTEAFF	TGCGCCAGCAGCCAAGGAAAGACCCTGAACACTGAAGCTTTCTTT
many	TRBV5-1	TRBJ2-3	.	CASSAGRDTQYF	TGCGCCAGCAGCGCAGGGAGAGATACGCAGTATTTT
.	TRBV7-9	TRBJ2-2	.	CADTLGPGELFF	TGTGCAGATACACTGGGGCCCGGGGAGCTGTTTTTT
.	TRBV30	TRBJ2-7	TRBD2	CAWSVPGRLAGTVYEQYF	TGTGCCTGGAGTGTACCAGGGCGACTAGCGGGAACGGTCTACGAGCAGTACTTC
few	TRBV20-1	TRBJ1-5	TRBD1	CSAEDREGNQPQHF	TGCAGTGCTGAGGACAGGGAGGGCAATCAGCCCCAGCATTTT
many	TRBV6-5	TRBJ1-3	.	CASSADSSGNTIYF	TGTGCCAGCAGTGCCGATAGCTCTGGAAACACCATATATTTT
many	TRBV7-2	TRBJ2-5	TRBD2	CATATSGRAWTQYF	TGTGCCACCGCGACTAGCGGGAGGGCCTGGACCCAGTACTTC
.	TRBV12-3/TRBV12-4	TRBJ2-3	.	CASSFEHRDTQYF	TGTGCCAGCAGTTTCGAGCACCGGGATACGCAGTATTTT
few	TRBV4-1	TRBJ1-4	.	CASSREKLFF	TGCGCCAGCAGCCGTGAAAAACTGTTTTTT
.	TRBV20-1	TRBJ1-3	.	CSARDRHGNSGNTIYF	TGCAGTGCTAGAGATAGGCACGGCAACTCTGGAAACACCATATATTTT
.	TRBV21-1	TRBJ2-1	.	CASTPGTGALLCSYNEQFF	TGTGCCAGCACGCCCGGGACAGGGGCTCTACTTTGCTCCTACAATGAGCAGTTCTTC
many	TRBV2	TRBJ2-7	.	CASSEALGASYEQYF	TGTGCCAGCAGTGAAGCGCTTGGGGCCTCCTACGAGCAGTACTTC
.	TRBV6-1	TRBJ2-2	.	CATFPGTRNTGELFF	TGTGCCACCTTCCCCGGGACACGCAACACCGGGGAGCTGTTTTTT
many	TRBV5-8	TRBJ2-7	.	CASSSTDLARSSYEQYF	TGTGCCAGCAGCTCGACCGACCTAGCGAGAAGCTCCTACGAGCAGTACTTC
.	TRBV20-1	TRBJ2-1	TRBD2	CSARSRGGPISSYNEQFF	TGCAGTGCTAGAAGTCGGGGGGGACCCATTAGCTCCTACAATGAGCAGTTCTTC
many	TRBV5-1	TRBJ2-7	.	CASSLESSYEQYF	TGTGCCAGCAGCTTGGAAAGCTCCTACGAGCAGTACTTC
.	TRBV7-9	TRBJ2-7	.	CASSQTGSEVEPYF	TGTGCCAGCAGCCAGACGGGGTCTGAGGTCGAGCCGTACTTC
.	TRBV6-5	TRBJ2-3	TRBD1	CASRDRFSTDTQYF	TGTGCCAGCAGGGACAGGTTTTCCACAGATACGCAGTATTTT
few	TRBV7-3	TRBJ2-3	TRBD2	CASSDDPPNTSGRGDTQYF	TGTGCCAGCAGCGACGACCCACCCAATACTAGCGGGAGAGGAGATACGCAGTATTTT
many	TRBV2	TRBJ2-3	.	CASSELARAADTQYF	TGTGCCAGCAGTGAACTAGCAAGGGCGGCGGATACGCAGTATTTT
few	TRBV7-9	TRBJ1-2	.	CASSLGPGHLEYGYTF	TGTGCCAGCAGCTTAGGGCCGGGACATCTTGAATATGGCTACACCTTC
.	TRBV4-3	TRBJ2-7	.	CASSQDRVDRGEQYF	TGCGCCAGCAGCCAAGATCGGGTTGACCGCGGCGAGCAGTACTTC
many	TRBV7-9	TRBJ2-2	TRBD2	CASSPQLAANTGELFF	TGTGCCAGCAGCCCACAACTAGCGGCGAACACCGGGGAGCTGTTTTTT
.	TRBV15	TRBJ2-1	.	CATCRPTSLNEQFF	TGTGCCACCTGCAGACCCACTAGCCTCAATGAGCAGTTCTTC
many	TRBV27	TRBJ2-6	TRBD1	CASSLTGGTSGANVLTF	TGTGCCAGCAGTCTGACAGGGGGTACTTCTGGGGCCAACGTCCTGACTTTC
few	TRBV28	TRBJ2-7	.	CASVRRGSSYEQYF	TGTGCCAGCGTGAGACGTGGGAGCTCCTACGAGCAGTACTTC
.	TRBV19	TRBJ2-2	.	CASSMFGGELFF	TGTGCCAGTAGTATGTTTGGCGGGGAGCTGTTTTTT
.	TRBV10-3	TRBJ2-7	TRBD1	CAISGSGGIYEQYF	TGTGCCATCAGTGGATCAGGGGGCATCTACGAGCAGTACTTC
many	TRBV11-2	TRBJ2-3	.	CASSLPLAWRGTDTQYF	TGTGCCAGCAGCCTCCCCCTTGCGTGGAGGGGCACAGATACGCAGTATTTT
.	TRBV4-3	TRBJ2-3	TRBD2	CASSQGAGITDTQYF	TGCGCCAGCAGCCAAGGAGCGGGGATCACAGATACGCAGTATTTT
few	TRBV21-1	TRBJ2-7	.	CASIARSAYEQYF	TGTGCCAGCATAGCTAGGTCGGCCTACGAGCAGTACTTC
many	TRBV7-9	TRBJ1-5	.	CASSPTASNQPQHF	TGTGCCAGCAGCCCCACAGCGTCCAATCAGCCCCAGCATTTT
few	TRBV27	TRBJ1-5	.	CASRSWGQGNQPQHF	TGTGCCAGCAGAAGTTGGGGGCAAGGGAATCAGCCCCAGCATTTT
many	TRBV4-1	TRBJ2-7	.	CASSQVARGYEQYF	TGCGCCAGCAGCCAAGTGGCCAGGGGTTACGAGCAGTACTTC
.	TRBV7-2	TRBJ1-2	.	CASTSGSTPRQGYGYTF	TGTGCCAGCACCTCAGGGTCGACTCCTCGGCAGGGCTATGGCTACACCTTC
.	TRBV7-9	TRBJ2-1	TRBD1	CASSSPPGTANEQFF	TGTGCCAGCAGCTCACCCCCCGGGACAGCGAATGAGCAGTTCTTC
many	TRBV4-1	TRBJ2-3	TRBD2	CASSQDGGGLTDTQYF	TGCGCCAGCAGCCAAGATGGCGGGGGACTCACAGATACGCAGTATTTT
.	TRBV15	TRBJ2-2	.	CATSRERAMGGVGELFF	TGTGCCACCAGCAGAGAAAGGGCCATGGGTGGGGTCGGGGAGCTGTTTTTT
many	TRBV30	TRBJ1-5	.	CAWSETAHQPQHF	TGTGCCTGGAGTGAAACAGCACATCAGCCCCAGCATTTT